In its sample, the clone carrying this TCR beta chain was seen many times. Its specificity is unknown. The CDR3 covers 15 residues. V shed 1 base and J 5 bases; nucleotides not matched to a gene: 6. Germline V CDR1 and CDR2: LNHNV, YYDKDF (reference sequence). The data were obtained in a study of Graves' ophthalmopathy and Graves' hyperthyroidism. Amplified material comprised TCR beta CDR3 regions derived from RNA transcripts. The first round was an RT-PCR with HTBI primers, and the second round was a multiplex PCR. TCRdb analysed the multiplex PCR reads with MiXCR anew, one entry per CDR3 protein. The sample shows just over 600,000 distinct CDR3 sequences, approximately 21% of them seen only once. Study results and limitations: Blood also held most thyroid clonotypes expanded above 0.001 frequency.

Hyperthyroidism cases were recent diagnoses of under 2 months' duration in people aged 18 to 65. The chain has TRBV15 and TRBJ2-7, with 9 nucleotides matching TRBD1. The sequencing sample was made of peripheral blood. This receptor was identified in a woman aged 18-29 years with stable Graves' hyperthyroidism. Some clones in this sample may be carry-over from other donors' samples. The CDR3 DNA is TGTGCCACCAGCAGAGTGGGGGACAGGGCGGACGAGCAGTACTTC. This sequence encodes CATSRVGDRADEQYF. The whole variable domain, remainder taken from reference TRBV15 and TRBJ2-7, is DAMVIQNPRYQVTQFGKPVTLSCSQTLNHNVMYWYQQKSSQAPKLLFHYYDKDFNNEADTPDNFQSRRPNTSFCFLDIRSPGLGDTAMYLCATSRVGDRADEQYFGPGTRLTVT.